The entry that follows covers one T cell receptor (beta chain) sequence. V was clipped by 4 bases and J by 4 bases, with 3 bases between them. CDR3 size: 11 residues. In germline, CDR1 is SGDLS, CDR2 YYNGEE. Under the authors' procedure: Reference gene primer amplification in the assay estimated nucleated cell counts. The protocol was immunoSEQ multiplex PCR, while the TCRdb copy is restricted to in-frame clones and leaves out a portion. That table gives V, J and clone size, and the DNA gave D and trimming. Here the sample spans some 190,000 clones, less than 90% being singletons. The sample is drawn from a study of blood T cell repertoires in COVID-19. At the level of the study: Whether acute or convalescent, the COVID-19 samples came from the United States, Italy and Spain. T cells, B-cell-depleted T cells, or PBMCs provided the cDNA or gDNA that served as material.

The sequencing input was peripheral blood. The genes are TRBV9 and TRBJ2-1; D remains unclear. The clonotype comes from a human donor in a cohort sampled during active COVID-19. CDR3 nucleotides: TGTGCCAGCAGCATATACAATGAGCAGTTCTTC. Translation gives CASSIYNEQFF.